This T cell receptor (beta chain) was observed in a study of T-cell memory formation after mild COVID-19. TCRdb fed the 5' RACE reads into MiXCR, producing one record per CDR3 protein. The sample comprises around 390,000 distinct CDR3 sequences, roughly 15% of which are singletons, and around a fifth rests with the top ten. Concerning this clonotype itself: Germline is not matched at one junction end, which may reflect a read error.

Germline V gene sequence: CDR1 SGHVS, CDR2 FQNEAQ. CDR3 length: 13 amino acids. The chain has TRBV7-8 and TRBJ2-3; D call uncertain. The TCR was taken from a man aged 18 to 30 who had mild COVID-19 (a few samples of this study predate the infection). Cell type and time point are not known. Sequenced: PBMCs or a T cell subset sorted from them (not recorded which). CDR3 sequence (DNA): TGTGCCAGCAGCTTATCCAGCACAGATATGCAGTATTTT. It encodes CASSLSSTDMQYF.